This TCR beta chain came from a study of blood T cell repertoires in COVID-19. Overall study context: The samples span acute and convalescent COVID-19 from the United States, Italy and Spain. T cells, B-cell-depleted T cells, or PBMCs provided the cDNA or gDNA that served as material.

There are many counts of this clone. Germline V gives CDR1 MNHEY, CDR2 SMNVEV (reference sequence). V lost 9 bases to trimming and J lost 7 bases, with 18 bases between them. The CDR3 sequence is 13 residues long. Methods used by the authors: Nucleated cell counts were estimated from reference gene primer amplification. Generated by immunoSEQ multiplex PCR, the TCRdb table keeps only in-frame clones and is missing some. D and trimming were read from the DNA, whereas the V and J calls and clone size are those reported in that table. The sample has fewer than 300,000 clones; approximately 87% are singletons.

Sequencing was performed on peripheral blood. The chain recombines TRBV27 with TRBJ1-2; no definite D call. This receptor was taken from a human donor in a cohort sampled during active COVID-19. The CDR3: CASRETRVGGYTF. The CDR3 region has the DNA TGTGCCAGTAGGGAGACTCGTGTGGGTGGCTACACCTTC.